The sequence of this TCR beta chain was determined in a study of pediatric ulcerative colitis. Findings and limits, study-wide: Blood-rectal clonal overlap within each person was significantly higher in ulcerative colitis patients than controls.

Rectal tissue came from one to two pinch biopsies taken at colonoscopy. As for this clone: As yet, its antigen is unknown. The junction does not match germline at one end; this may be a read error.

Sequencing was at survey level. The assay was immunoSEQ multiplex PCR, and TCRdb's table has in-frame clones only and misses some. The sample lists 20,000 to 25,000 clones; roughly 74% were seen once. The germline V gene has CDR1 SSHAT and CDR2 FNYEAQ (reference sequence). This CDR3 has 13 amino acids. The source material was gut tissue. The clonotype was recovered from a boy between 10 and 17 years old with severe ulcerative colitis. This chain links TRBV7-7 with TRBJ2-7; 7 nucleotides align to TRBD2. The CDR3 bases are TGTGCTAGCAGCTCATCATTAGCGGGCGAGCAGTACTTC. Its protein product is CASSSSLAGEQYF.